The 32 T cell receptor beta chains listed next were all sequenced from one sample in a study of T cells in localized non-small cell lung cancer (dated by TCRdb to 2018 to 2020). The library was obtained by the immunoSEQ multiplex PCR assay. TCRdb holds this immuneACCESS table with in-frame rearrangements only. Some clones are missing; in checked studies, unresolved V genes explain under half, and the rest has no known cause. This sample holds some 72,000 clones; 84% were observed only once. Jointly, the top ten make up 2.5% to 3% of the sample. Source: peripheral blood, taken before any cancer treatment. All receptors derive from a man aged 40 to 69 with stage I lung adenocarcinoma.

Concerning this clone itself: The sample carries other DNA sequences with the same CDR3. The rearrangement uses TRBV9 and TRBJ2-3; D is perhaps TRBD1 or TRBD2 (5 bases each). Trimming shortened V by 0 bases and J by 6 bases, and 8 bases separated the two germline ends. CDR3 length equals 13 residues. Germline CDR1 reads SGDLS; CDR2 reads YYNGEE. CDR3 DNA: TGTGCCAGCAGCGTAGACGGGACCGATACGCAGTATTTT. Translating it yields CASSVDGTDTQYF.

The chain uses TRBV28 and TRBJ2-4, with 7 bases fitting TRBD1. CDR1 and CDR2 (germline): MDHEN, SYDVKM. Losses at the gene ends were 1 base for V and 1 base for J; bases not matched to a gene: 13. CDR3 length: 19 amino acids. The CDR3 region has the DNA TGTGCCAGCAGTTTATATGGGGACAGCTTCAAGTCGGCCAAAAACATTCAGTACTTC. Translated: CASSLYGDSFKSAKNIQYF.

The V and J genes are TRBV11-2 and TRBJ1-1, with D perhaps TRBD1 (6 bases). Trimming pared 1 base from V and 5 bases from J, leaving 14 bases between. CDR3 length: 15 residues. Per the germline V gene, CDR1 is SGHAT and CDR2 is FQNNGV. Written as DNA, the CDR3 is TGTGCCAGCAGCTTAGCGACAGGCCTAGGGACTGAAGCTTTCTTT. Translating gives CASSLATGLGTEAFF.

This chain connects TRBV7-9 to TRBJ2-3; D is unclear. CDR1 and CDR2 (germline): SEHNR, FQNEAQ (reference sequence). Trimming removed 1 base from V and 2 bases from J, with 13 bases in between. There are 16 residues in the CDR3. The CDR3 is CASSLGLVTYTDTQYF. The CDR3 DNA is TGTGCCAGCAGCTTAGGCTTAGTTACCTACACAGATACGCAGTATTTT. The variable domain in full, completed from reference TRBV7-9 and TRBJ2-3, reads DTGVSQNPRHKITKRGQNVTFRCDPISEHNRLYWYRQTLGQGPEFLTYFQNEAQLEKSRLLSDRFSAERPKGSFSTLEIQRTEQGDSAMYLCASSLGLVTYTDTQYFGPGTRLTVL.

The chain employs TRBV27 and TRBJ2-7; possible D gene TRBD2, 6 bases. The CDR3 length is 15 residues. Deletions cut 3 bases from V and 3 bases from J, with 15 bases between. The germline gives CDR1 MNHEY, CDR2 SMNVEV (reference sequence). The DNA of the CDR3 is TGTGCCAGCAGTTTGGGAGGCGGGTGGGACTACGAGCAGTACTTC. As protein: CASSLGGGWDYEQYF.

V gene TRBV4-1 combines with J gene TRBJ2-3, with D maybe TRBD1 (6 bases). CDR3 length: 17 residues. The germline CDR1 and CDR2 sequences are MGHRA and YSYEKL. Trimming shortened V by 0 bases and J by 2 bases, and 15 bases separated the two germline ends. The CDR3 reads CASSQEIALGATDTQYF. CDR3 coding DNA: TGCGCCAGCAGCCAAGAAATAGCCCTGGGGGCCACAGATACGCAGTATTTT.

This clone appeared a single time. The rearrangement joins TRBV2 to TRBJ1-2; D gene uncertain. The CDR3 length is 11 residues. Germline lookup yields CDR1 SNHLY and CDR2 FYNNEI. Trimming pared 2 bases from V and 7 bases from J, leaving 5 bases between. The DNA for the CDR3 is TGTGCCAGCAGTGAAAGGGCTGGCTACACCTTC. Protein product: CASSERAGYTF.

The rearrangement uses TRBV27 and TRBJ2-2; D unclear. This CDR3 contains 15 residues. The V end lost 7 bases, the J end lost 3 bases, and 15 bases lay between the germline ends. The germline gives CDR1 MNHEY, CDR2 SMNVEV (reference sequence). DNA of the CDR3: TGTGCCAGCACCTCCCGAACAGCTTACACCGGGGAGCTGTTTTTT. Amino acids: CASTSRTAYTGELFF.

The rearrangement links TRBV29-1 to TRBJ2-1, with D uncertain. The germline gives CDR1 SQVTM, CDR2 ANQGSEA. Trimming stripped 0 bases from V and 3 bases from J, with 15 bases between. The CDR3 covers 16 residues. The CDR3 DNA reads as TGCAGCGTTGAAGATCGGGTGTTGAGAGGCTACAATGAGCAGTTCTTC. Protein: CSVEDRVLRGYNEQFF.

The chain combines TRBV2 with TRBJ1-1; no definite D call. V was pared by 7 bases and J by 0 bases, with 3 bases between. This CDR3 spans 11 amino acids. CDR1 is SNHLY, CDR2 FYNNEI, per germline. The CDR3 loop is CASTMNTEAFF. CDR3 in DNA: TGTGCCAGCACGATGAACACTGAAGCTTTCTTT.

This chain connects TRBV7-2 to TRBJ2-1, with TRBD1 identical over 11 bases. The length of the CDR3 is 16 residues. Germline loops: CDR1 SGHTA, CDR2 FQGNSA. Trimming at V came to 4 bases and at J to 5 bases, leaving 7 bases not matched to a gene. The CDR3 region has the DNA TGTGCCAGCAGCTCCAAGGACAGGGGGCTGAACAATGAGCAGTTCTTC. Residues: CASSSKDRGLNNEQFF.

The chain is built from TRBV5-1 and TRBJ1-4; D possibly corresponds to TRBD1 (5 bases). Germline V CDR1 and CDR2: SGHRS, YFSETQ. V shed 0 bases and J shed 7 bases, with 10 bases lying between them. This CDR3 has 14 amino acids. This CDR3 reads CASSLGQPIEKLFF. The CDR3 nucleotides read TGCGCCAGCAGCTTGGGACAGCCGATTGAAAAACTGTTTTTT.

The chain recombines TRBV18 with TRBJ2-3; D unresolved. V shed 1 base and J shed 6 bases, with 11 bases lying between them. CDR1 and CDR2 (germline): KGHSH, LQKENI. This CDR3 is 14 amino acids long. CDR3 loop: CASSPLPSSDTQYF. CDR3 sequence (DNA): TGTGCCAGCTCACCACTACCTTCCTCGGATACGCAGTATTTT.

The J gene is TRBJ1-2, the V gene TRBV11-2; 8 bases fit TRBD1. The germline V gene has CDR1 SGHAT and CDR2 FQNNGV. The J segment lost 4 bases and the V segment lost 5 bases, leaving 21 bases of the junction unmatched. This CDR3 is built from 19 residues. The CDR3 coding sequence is TGTGCCAGCAGCCCGACCCGAGGGACAGGTCTCTGGGCGGTCTATGGCTACACCTTC. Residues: CASSPTRGTGLWAVYGYTF.

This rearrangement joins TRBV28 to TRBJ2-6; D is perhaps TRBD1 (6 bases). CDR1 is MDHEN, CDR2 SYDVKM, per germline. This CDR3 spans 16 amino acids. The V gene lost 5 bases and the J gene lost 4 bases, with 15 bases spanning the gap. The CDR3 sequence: CASSDITGSGANVLTF. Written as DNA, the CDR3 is TGTGCCAGCAGTGATATCACAGGGTCCGGGGCCAACGTCCTGACTTTC.

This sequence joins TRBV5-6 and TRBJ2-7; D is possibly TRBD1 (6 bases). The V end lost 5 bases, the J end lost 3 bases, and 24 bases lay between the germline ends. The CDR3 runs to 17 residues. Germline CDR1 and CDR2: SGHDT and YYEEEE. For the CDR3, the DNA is TGTGCCAGCAGGGGACACTTTTCCACGGCCGACTACTACGAGCAGTACTTC. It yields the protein CASRGHFSTADYYEQYF.

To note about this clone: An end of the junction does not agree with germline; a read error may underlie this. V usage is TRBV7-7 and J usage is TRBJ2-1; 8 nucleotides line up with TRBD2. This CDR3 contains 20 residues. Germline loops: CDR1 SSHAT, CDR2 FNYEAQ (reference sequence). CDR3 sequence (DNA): TGTGCTAGCAGCTTAACGGTCCCGGGACTAGGGTTCGGAGGCTACAATGAGCAGTTCTTC. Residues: CASSLTVPGLGFGGYNEQFF.

CDR3 protein: CASTDRYTGELFF. CDR3 DNA sequence: TGTGCCAGCACCGACAGGTACACCGGGGAGCTGTTTTTT. The chain links TRBV28 to TRBJ2-2, with D perhaps TRBD1 (6 bases). Trimming removed 7 bases from V and 3 bases from J, with 9 bases in between. Germline loops: CDR1 MDHEN, CDR2 SYDVKM. CDR3 length: 13 residues.

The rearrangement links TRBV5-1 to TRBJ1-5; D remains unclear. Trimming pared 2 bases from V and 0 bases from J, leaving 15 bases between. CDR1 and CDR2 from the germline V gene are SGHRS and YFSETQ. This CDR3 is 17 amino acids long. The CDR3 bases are TGCGCCAGCAGCTTAAATACTCTAAGCTCTAGCAATCAGCCCCAGCATTTT. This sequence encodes CASSLNTLSSSNQPQHF.

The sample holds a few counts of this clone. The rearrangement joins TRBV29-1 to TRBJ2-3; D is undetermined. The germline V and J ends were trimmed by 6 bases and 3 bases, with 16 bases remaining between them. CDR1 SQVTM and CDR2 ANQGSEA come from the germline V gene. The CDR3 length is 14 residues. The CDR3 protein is CSVVKRKGTDTQYF. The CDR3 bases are TGCAGCGTCGTAAAACGCAAAGGGACAGATACGCAGTATTTT.

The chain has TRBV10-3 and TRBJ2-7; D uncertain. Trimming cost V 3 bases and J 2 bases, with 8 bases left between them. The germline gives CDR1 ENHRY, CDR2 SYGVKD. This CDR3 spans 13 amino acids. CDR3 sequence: CAISDGQTYEQYF. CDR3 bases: TGTGCCATCAGTGATGGGCAGACCTACGAGCAGTACTTC.

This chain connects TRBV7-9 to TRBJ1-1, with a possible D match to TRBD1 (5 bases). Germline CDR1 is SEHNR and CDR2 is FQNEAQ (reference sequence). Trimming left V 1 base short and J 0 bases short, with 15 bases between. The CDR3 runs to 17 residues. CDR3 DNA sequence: TGTGCCAGCAGCTTAGGTGGGACGCGAACCATGAACACTGAAGCTTTCTTT. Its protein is CASSLGGTRTMNTEAFF.

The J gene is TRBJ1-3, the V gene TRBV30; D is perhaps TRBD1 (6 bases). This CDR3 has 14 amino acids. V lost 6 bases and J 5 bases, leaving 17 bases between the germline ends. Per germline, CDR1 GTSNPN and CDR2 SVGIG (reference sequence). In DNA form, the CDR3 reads TGTGCCTGCCCCAGGGGAGATGGGAGAAACACCATATATTTT. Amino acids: CACPRGDGRNTIYF.

The CDR3 sequence: CAWSSWMSNQPQHF. DNA of the CDR3: TGTGCCTGGAGTTCTTGGATGAGCAATCAGCCCCAGCATTTT. The rearrangement uses TRBV30 and TRBJ1-5, with D uncertain. The CDR3 loop spans 14 amino acids. CDR1 is GTSNPN and CDR2 is SVGIG in the germline V gene (reference sequence). Between the trimmed V and J ends, which lost 2 bases and 1 base, there was a span of 9 bases.

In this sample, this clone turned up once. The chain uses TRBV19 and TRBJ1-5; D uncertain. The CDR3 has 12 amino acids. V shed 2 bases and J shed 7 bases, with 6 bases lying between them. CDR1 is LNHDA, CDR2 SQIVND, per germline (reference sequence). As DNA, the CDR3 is TGTGCCAGTAGTATAAATGAACAGCCCCAGCATTTT. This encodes CASSINEQPQHF.

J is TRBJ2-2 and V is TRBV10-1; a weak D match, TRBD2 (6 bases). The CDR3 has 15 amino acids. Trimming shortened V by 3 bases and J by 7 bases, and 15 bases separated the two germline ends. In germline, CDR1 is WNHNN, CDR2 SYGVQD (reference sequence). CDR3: CASSDGGAVLGELFF. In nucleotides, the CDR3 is TGCGCCAGCAGTGACGGGGGAGCGGTACTCGGGGAGCTGTTTTTT.

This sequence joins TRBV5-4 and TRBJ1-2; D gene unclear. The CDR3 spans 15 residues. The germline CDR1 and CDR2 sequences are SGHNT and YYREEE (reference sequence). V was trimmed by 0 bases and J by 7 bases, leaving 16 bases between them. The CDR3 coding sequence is TGTGCCAGCAGCTTGGCCTCGGGGAGGTTTGGTGGCTACACCTTC. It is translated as CASSLASGRFGGYTF.

CDR3 loop: CASSWARLAGGNNEQFF. CDR3 nucleotides: TGTGCCAGCAGCTGGGCGAGACTAGCGGGGGGCAACAATGAGCAGTTCTTC. The gene calls are TRBV5-6 and TRBJ2-1, with 13 positions matching TRBD2. Per germline, CDR1 SGHDT and CDR2 YYEEEE. With 3 bases clipped from V and 5 bases from J, the junction kept 8 bases outside the gene matches. CDR3 size: 17 residues.

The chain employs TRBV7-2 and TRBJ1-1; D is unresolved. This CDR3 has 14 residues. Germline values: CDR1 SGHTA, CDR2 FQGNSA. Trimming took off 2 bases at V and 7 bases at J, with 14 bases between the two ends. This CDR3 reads CASSLREGGSEAFF. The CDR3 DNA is TGTGCCAGCAGCTTACGCGAGGGTGGCAGTGAAGCTTTCTTT.

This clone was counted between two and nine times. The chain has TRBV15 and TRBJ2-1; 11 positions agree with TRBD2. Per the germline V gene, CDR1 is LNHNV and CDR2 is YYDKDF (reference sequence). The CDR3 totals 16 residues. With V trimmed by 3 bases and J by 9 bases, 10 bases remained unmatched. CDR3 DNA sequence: TGTGCCACCAGCAGGGAACTAGCGGGAGATCGAGGTGAGCAGTTCTTC. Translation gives CATSRELAGDRGEQFF.

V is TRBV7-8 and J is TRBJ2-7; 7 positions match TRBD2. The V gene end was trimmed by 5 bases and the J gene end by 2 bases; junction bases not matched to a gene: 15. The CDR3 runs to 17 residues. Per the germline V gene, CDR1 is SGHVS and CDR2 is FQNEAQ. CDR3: CASSPYRTSGGAYEQYF. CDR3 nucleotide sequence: TGTGCCAGCAGCCCATACCGAACCTCGGGAGGAGCCTACGAGCAGTACTTC. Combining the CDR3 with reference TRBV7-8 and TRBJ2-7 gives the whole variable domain GAGVSQSPRYKVAKRGQDVALRCDPISGHVSLFWYQQALGQGPEFLTYFQNEAQLDKSGLPSDRFFAERPEGSVSTLKIQRTQQEDSAVYLCASSPYRTSGGAYEQYFGPGTRLTVT.

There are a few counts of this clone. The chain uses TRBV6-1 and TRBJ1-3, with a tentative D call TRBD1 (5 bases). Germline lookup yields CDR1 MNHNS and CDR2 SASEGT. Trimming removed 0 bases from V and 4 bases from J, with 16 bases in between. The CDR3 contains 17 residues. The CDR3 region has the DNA TGTGCCAGCAGTGAAGCGCTCGGTGGGGGGTACGGAAACACCATATATTTT. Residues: CASSEALGGGYGNTIYF.